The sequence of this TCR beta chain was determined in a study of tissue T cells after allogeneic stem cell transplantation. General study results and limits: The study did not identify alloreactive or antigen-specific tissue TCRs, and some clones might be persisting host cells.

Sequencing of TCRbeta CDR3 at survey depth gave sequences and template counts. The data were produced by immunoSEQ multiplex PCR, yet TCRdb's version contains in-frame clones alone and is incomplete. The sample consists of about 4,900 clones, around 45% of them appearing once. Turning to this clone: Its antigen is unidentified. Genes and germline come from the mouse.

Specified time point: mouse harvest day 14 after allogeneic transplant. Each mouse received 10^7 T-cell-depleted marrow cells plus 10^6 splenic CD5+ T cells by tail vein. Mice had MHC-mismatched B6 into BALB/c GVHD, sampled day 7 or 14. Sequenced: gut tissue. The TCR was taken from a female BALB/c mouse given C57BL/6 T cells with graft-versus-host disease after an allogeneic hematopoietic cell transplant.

CDR3 residues: CASSLDRAGNTLYF. The CDR3 bases that were read are TGTGCCAGCAGCTTGGACAGGGCTGGAAATACGCTCTAT. V and J are TRBV3 and TRBJ1-3; TRBD1 aligns across 8 bases. The read stops 1 residue short of the end of the CDR3; the missing end is completed from the germline J gene. In germline, CDR1 is SNHLY, CDR2 FYNGKV (reference sequence). The junction had 0 bases not matched to a gene; V was cut back by 3 bases and J by 2 bases. The CDR3 has 14 amino acids.